This is a list of T cell receptor beta chains from one sample in a study of T cells in lung cancer brain metastases. The assay was immunoSEQ multiplex PCR, and TCRdb's table has in-frame clones only and misses some. The repertoire holds more than 4,000 clones, with around 85% as singletons. Sequencing used tumor tissue from the primary lung tumor. All receptors derive from a man in his fifties or sixties with non-small cell lung cancer. CDR3s include the opening cysteine and the closing phenylalanine or tryptophan. A D gene is named only where the DNA matches it firmly. Clone size is given for some rows only: seen once, a few or many times, or a class if the clone is expanded.

size: NA; D: NA; J: TRBJ1-1; V: TRBV4-2; CDR3: CASSQQGATEAFF; DNA: TGTGCCAGCAGCCAACAGGGTGCCACTGAAGCTTTCTTT
size: NA; D: NA; J: TRBJ2-7; V: TRBV6-6; CDR3: CASTSRDTSSYEQYF; DNA: TGTGCCAGCACTTCCCGGGACACTAGCTCCTACGAGCAGTACTTC
size: NA; D: TRBD2; J: TRBJ2-3; V: TRBV7-8; CDR3: CASSFPGLAGGPSDTQYF; DNA: TGTGCCAGCAGCTTCCCGGGACTAGCGGGGGGGCCGTCGGATACGCAGTATTTT
size: NA; D: NA; J: TRBJ1-5; V: TRBV5-6; CDR3: CASSLFDVGVHQPQHF; DNA: TGTGCCAGCAGCTTGTTTGATGTGGGGGTTCATCAGCCCCAGCATTTT
size: NA; D: NA; J: TRBJ2-3; V: TRBV4-2; CDR3: CASSQKPGTSTDTQYF; DNA: TGTGCCAGCAGCCAAAAGCCCGGGACCAGCACAGATACGCAGTATTTT
size: few; D: TRBD2; J: TRBJ2-7; V: TRBV7-2; CDR3: CASSSKGQRGGYEQYF; DNA: TGTGCCAGCAGCTCAAAAGGTCAGCGGGGAGGGTACGAGCAGTACTTC
size: few; D: NA; J: TRBJ1-6; V: TRBV27; CDR3: CASKSSYNSPLHF; DNA: TGTGCCAGCAAGAGCTCCTATAATTCACCCCTCCACTTT
size: few; D: TRBD2; J: TRBJ2-1; V: TRBV2; CDR3: CASSLTSGSPNEQFF; DNA: TGTGCCAGCAGTCTGACTAGCGGGAGTCCCAATGAGCAGTTCTTC
size: NA; D: NA; J: TRBJ2-7; V: TRBV14; CDR3: CASSQDLQGEQYF; DNA: TGTGCCAGCAGCCAAGACCTCCAGGGTGAGCAGTACTTC
size: NA; D: NA; J: TRBJ2-1; V: TRBV18; CDR3: CASSRDRENEQFF; DNA: TGTGCCAGCTCCCGGGACCGAGAGAATGAGCAGTTCTTC
size: NA; D: NA; J: TRBJ2-7; V: TRBV6-6; CDR3: CASTPGTFEYEQYF; DNA: TGTGCCAGCACCCCCGGGACATTCGAATACGAGCAGTACTTC
size: once; D: TRBD2; J: TRBJ2-2; V: TRBV14; CDR3: CASSHGGSTGELFF; DNA: TGTGCCAGCAGCCACGGCGGGAGCACCGGGGAGCTGTTTTTT
size: NA; D: TRBD2; J: TRBJ2-2; V: TRBV11-3; CDR3: CASSPGLEGGELFF; DNA: TGTGCCAGCAGCCCCGGACTAGAAGGCGGGGAGCTGTTTTTT
size: once; D: NA; J: TRBJ1-1; V: TRBV5-6; CDR3: CASSLEGLNTEAFF; DNA: TGTGCCAGCAGCTTGGAGGGGCTGAACACTGAAGCTTTCTTT
size: few; D: NA; J: TRBJ1-2; V: TRBV19; CDR3: CASSPGHGYTF; DNA: TGTGCCAGTAGCCCAGGTCATGGCTACACCTTC
size: NA; D: NA; J: TRBJ2-3; V: TRBV2; CDR3: CASRGGRRDTQYF; DNA: TGTGCCAGCAGGGGGGGCAGGCGAGATACGCAGTATTTT
size: NA; D: NA; J: TRBJ1-1; V: TRBV9; CDR3: CASSPQGRQMNTEAFF; DNA: TGTGCCAGCAGCCCTCAGGGTAGACAGATGAACACTGAAGCTTTCTTT
size: NA; D: NA; J: TRBJ2-5; V: TRBV2; CDR3: CASSSDTEETQYF; DNA: TGTGCCAGCAGTTCGGACACAGAAGAGACCCAGTACTTC
size: NA; D: NA; J: TRBJ2-5; V: TRBV7-9; CDR3: CASSFRGGEQYF; DNA: TGTGCCAGCAGCTTCAGGGGGGGGGAGCAGTACTTC
size: few; D: TRBD1; J: TRBJ2-2; V: TRBV29-1; CDR3: CSVDGGTGHIGELFF; DNA: TGCAGCGTTGATGGGGGGACAGGGCACATCGGGGAGCTGTTTTTT
size: NA; D: NA; J: TRBJ2-7; V: TRBV30; CDR3: CAWSGDLISHYEQYF; DNA: TGTGCCTGGAGTGGGGACCTCATTTCCCATTACGAGCAGTACTTC
size: NA; D: TRBD1; J: TRBJ2-4; V: TRBV4-1; CDR3: CASSQGIQGADIQYF; DNA: TGCGCCAGCAGCCAGGGTATACAGGGGGCGGACATTCAGTACTTC